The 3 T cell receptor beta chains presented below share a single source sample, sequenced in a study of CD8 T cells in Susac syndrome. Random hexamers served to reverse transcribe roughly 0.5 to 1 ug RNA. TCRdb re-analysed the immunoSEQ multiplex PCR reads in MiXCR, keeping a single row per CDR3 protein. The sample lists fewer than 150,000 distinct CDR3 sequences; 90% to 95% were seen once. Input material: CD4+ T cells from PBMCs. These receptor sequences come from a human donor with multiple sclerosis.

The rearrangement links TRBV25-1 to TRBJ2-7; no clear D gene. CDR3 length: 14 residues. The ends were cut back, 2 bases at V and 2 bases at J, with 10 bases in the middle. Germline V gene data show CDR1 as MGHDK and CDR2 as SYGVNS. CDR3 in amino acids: CASSEGALPYEQYF. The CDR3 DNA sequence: TGTGCCAGCAGTGAAGGTGCACTCCCCTACGAGCAGTACTTC.

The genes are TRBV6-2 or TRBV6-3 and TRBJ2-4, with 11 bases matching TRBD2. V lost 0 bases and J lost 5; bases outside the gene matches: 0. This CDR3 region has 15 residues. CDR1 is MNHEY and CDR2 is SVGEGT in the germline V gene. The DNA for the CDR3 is TGTGCCAGCAGTTACTCGACTAGCGGGGAAAACATTCAGTACTTC. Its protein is CASSYSTSGENIQYF.

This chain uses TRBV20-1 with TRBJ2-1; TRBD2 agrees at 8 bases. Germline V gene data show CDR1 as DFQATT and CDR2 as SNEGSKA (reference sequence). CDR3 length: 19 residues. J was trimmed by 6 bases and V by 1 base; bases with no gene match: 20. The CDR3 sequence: CSARVVQIRPGLGINEQFF. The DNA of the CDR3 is TGCAGTGCTAGAGTAGTCCAAATTAGACCGGGACTAGGGATCAATGAGCAGTTCTTC.